The 21 T cell receptor beta chains given below trace back to one sample, sequenced in a study of high-grade serous ovarian cancer treatment subgroups. Measured with immunoSEQ multiplex PCR; TCRdb has only the in-frame clones, and not every one. The profile shows 7,500 to 8,500 clones, 78% of them singletons. Tumor samples were taken before definitive surgery or chemotherapy. Sequencing used tumor tissue. The receptors derive from a human donor with high-grade serous ovarian cancer.

In DNA form, the CDR3 reads TGTGCCAGCAGTGATTGGGACAGCTCTAACTATGGCTACACCTTC. Its protein is CASSDWDSSNYGYTF. The chain carries TRBV6-1 and TRBJ1-2, with 7 bases matching TRBD1. CDR1 MNHNS and CDR2 SASEGT come from the germline V gene. Unmatched junction bases numbered 4, after V lost 3 bases and J lost 0 bases. The CDR3 totals 15 residues.

This rearrangement joins TRBV9 to TRBJ2-1; TRBD2 aligns across 11 bases. CDR3 size: 15 residues. The germline V gene has CDR1 SGDLS and CDR2 YYNGEE. V was pared by 2 bases and J by 3 bases, with 1 base of the junction left unmatched. CDR3 region: CASSVLAGGYNEQFF. In DNA, the CDR3 is TGTGCCAGCAGCGTCCTAGCGGGGGGCTACAATGAGCAGTTCTTC.

A few counts support this clone. The chain employs TRBV5-1 and TRBJ2-6; D remains ambiguous. CDR1 is SGHRS, CDR2 YFSETQ, per germline. There are 14 residues in the CDR3. V was shortened by 3 bases and J by 0 bases, with 4 bases between the two germline ends. The CDR3, as DNA: TGCGCCAGCAGCTCCGGCTCTGGGGCCAACGTCCTGACTTTC. Its protein product is CASSSGSGANVLTF. Complete variable domain (other parts from reference TRBV5-1 and TRBJ2-6): KAGVTQTPRYLIKTRGQQVTLSCSPISGHRSVSWYQQTPGQGLQFLFEYFSETQRNKGNFPGRFSGRQFSNSRSEMNVSTLELGDSALYLCASSSGSGANVLTFGAGSRLTVL.

The rearrangement joins TRBV15 to TRBJ2-7; 8 nucleotides match TRBD2. J was trimmed by 3 bases and V by 1 base; bases with no gene match: 14. Germline V gene lookup returns CDR1 LNHNV and CDR2 YYDKDF (reference sequence). This CDR3 contains 18 residues. CDR3 in amino acids: CATSRGWDVGTRNYEQYF. DNA for the CDR3: TGTGCCACCAGCAGAGGATGGGACGTCGGGACTAGAAACTACGAGCAGTACTTC.

The V and J genes are TRBV5-1 and TRBJ1-3; possibly TRBD1 for D (5 bases). V lost 3 bases, J lost 6 bases, and 10 bases lay in between. CDR3 length: 13 residues. Germline V lookup: CDR1 SGHRS, CDR2 YFSETQ. The CDR3 protein is CASSSGTANTIYF. CDR3 DNA sequence: TGCGCCAGCAGCTCGGGGACCGCAAACACCATATATTTT. The full variable domain, completed using reference TRBV5-1 and TRBJ1-3, is KAGVTQTPRYLIKTRGQQVTLSCSPISGHRSVSWYQQTPGQGLQFLFEYFSETQRNKGNFPGRFSGRQFSNSRSEMNVSTLELGDSALYLCASSSGTANTIYFGEGSWLTVV.

In its sample, this clone is large. V usage is TRBV27 and J usage is TRBJ2-7; TRBD2 aligns across 7 bases. The CDR3 has 19 amino acids. V was pared by 0 bases and J by 7 bases, with 21 bases of the junction left unmatched. Looked up from germline, CDR1 is MNHEY and CDR2 is SMNVEV (reference sequence). The CDR3 spells CASSLSSTSPLGRGREQYF. As DNA, the CDR3 is TGTGCCAGCAGTTTATCGTCTACATCTCCCCTGGGGCGGGGGAGGGAGCAGTACTTC.

The V gene is TRBV11-1, the J gene TRBJ2-3, with D perhaps given as TRBD1 or TRBD2 (5 bases each). The CDR3 runs to 14 residues. The V and J ends lost 5 bases and 7 bases respectively, with 16 bases between them. CDR1 is SGHAT, CDR2 FQDESV, per germline (reference sequence). CDR3 nucleotides: TGTGCCAGCAGCGCCAGGGCCCCGGGGCATACGCAGTATTTT. Protein sequence: CASSARAPGHTQYF.

The chain uses TRBV4-2 and TRBJ2-7; 7 bases match TRBD1. Germline-derived CDR1 and CDR2 are LGHNA and YNFKEQ. This CDR3 is 13 amino acids long. Trimming cost V 5 bases and J 5 bases; bases outside gene matches: 6. DNA of the CDR3: TGTGCCAGCAGCTTCGGACAGGTCAACGAGCAGTACTTC. Translation: CASSFGQVNEQYF.

This clone was detected only a few times. This rearrangement joins TRBV7-9 to TRBJ1-5; D unclear. The V end was cut by 4 bases, the J end by 3 bases, with 1 base between. Germline loops: CDR1 SEHNR, CDR2 FQNEAQ (reference sequence). This CDR3 is 11 amino acids long. CDR3 bases: TGTGCCAGCAGCTACAATCAGCCCCAGCATTTT. This gives the protein CASSYNQPQHF.

The V call is TRBV5-6, the J call TRBJ2-7; tentatively, D is TRBD2 (5 bases). V was clipped by 2 bases and J by 6 bases, with 15 bases between them. The germline CDR1 and CDR2 sequences are SGHDT and YYEEEE. The CDR3 has 14 residues. CDR3 DNA: TGTGCCAGCAGCTTATCGGAGTCCCGGGGCGAGCAGTACTTC. Amino acids: CASSLSESRGEQYF.

The V gene is TRBV9, the J gene TRBJ2-2; D perhaps matches TRBD2 (6 bases). From germline, CDR1 is SGDLS and CDR2 YYNGEE. Trimming cost V 4 bases and J 0 bases, with 13 bases left between them. The CDR3 contains 16 residues. CDR3 bases: TGTGCCAGCAGCCCAACAAGCGGGTCGAACACCGGGGAGCTGTTTTTT. Its translation: CASSPTSGSNTGELFF.

The sample holds one count of this clone. The chain recombines TRBV28 with TRBJ2-5; 7 nucleotides match TRBD2. Trimming cost V 2 bases and J 5 bases; bases outside gene matches: 2. CDR1 and CDR2 from the germline V gene are MDHEN and SYDVKM. The CDR3 runs to 13 residues. The CDR3 bases are TGTGCCAGCAGTTTACAGGGAGGGGAGACCCAGTACTTC. Translated, it gives CASSLQGGETQYF.

This rearrangement joins TRBV19 to TRBJ1-2; D gene unclear. V lost 8 bases and J lost 5, with 15 bases in between. Germline V gene data show CDR1 as LNHDA and CDR2 as SQIVND (reference sequence). This CDR3 is 13 amino acids long. The DNA of the CDR3 is TGTGCCAGTCCGTCCGTAACCTTGTATGGCTACACCTTC. Translation: CASPSVTLYGYTF.

The V call is TRBV11-2, the J call TRBJ2-4; 9 bases are a match to TRBD2. The V gene end was trimmed by 5 bases and the J gene end by 5 bases; junction bases not matched to a gene: 13. There are 17 residues in the CDR3. Germline CDR1 SGHAT, CDR2 FQNNGV. CDR3 DNA sequence: TGTGCCAGCAGCCTAGGACGGGGCGGGAGGGGGCAAAACATTCAGTACTTC. Its translation: CASSLGRGGRGQNIQYF.

The chain joins TRBV27 to TRBJ2-3; D not certain. Trimming left V 5 bases short and J 1 base short, with 10 bases between. CDR3 length equals 14 residues. Germline loops: CDR1 MNHEY, CDR2 SMNVEV (reference sequence). The CDR3 region has the DNA TGTGCCAGCAGTCCCTGGCATGGCACAGATACGCAGTATTTT. It translates to CASSPWHGTDTQYF.

The genes are TRBV5-4 and TRBJ2-3, with D perhaps being TRBD1 or TRBD2 (5 bases each). CDR1 SGHNT and CDR2 YYREEE come from the germline V gene (reference sequence). V lost 4 bases, J lost 2 bases, and 14 bases lay in between. CDR3 length: 15 amino acids. The CDR3 sequence is CASSQPGTNTDTQYF. CDR3 nucleotide sequence: TGTGCCAGCAGCCAGCCCGGGACCAACACAGATACGCAGTATTTT. The whole variable domain, filled in from reference TRBV5-4 and TRBJ2-3, reads ETGVTQSPTHLIKTRGQQVTLRCSSQSGHNTVSWYQQALGQGPQFIFQYYREEENGRGNFPPRFSGLQFPNYSSELNVNALELDDSALYLCASSQPGTNTDTQYFGPGTRLTVL.

The chain recombines TRBV7-8 with TRBJ2-3; 13 nucleotides line up with TRBD2. The CDR3 consists of 16 residues. Trimming at V came to 5 bases and at J to 5 bases, leaving 7 bases not matched to a gene. Germline V gives CDR1 SGHVS, CDR2 FQNEAQ. Here the CDR3 reads CASSKLAGGPQDTQYF. The CDR3 DNA reads as TGTGCCAGCAGCAAACTAGCGGGAGGGCCTCAAGATACGCAGTATTTT.

V is TRBV5-1 and J is TRBJ1-1; 7 bases agree with TRBD1. Per the germline V gene, CDR1 is SGHRS and CDR2 is YFSETQ. CDR3 length: 14 residues. V was pared by 3 bases and J by 3 bases, with 5 bases of the junction left unmatched. CDR3 in amino acids: CASSYRGGDTEAFF. The CDR3 bases are TGCGCCAGCAGCTACAGGGGCGGGGACACTGAAGCTTTCTTT.

The chain is built from TRBV2 and TRBJ2-7; 9 nucleotides match TRBD1. Germline trimming cut 6 bases from V and 7 bases from J; bases unmatched to any gene: 10. There are 14 residues in the CDR3. CDR1 and CDR2 (germline): SNHLY, FYNNEI. The CDR3 loop is CASRTGQGLFEQYF. The CDR3 DNA reads as TGTGCCAGCAGAACGGGACAGGGATTATTTGAGCAGTACTTC.

The V gene is TRBV10-3, the J gene TRBJ2-3; 8 bases are a match to TRBD2. There are 15 residues in the CDR3. The germline V gene has CDR1 ENHRY and CDR2 SYGVKD. Trimming removed 0 bases from V and 3 bases from J; junction bases left unmatched: 2. CDR3 loop: CAISESLAATDTQYF. The DNA for the CDR3 is TGTGCCATCAGTGAGTCACTAGCGGCTACAGATACGCAGTATTTT.

V usage is TRBV5-1 and J usage is TRBJ2-7; possibly TRBD2 for D (6 bases). This CDR3 region has 16 residues. Per germline, CDR1 SGHRS and CDR2 YFSETQ. Trimming cost V 0 bases and J 0 bases, with 13 bases left between them. As DNA, the CDR3 is TGCGCCAGCAGCTTGGGGGGTAGCGGAGCCTCCTACGAGCAGTACTTC. This sequence encodes CASSLGGSGASYEQYF. Full variable domain (missing parts from reference TRBV5-1 and TRBJ2-7): KAGVTQTPRYLIKTRGQQVTLSCSPISGHRSVSWYQQTPGQGLQFLFEYFSETQRNKGNFPGRFSGRQFSNSRSEMNVSTLELGDSALYLCASSLGGSGASYEQYFGPGTRLTVT.